Below, 2 T cell receptor beta chains from the same sample are listed, as sequenced in a study of blood T cell repertoires in COVID-19. Sequenced by immunoSEQ multiplex PCR; TCRdb stores in-frame clones only, minus some. The sample lists fewer than 400,000 clones, around 82% occurring once. Sequenced material: peripheral blood. The source is a man in his thirties or forties with active or convalescent COVID-19.

This chain connects TRBV29-1 to TRBJ2-2; D is perhaps TRBD2 (6 bases). The CDR3 consists of 12 residues. Trimming pared 3 bases from V and 8 bases from J, leaving 10 bases between. Per germline, CDR1 SQVTM and CDR2 ANQGSEA. This CDR3 is CSVDRGTGELFF. CDR3 nucleotides: TGCAGCGTTGATCGCGGGACGGGGGAGCTGTTTTTT.

V and J are TRBV7-7 and TRBJ2-2; TRBD2 is a possible D gene (6 bases). V was cut by 3 bases and J by 0 bases, with 8 bases left in between. Germline values: CDR1 SSHAT, CDR2 FNYEAQ (reference sequence). The CDR3 spans 15 residues. CDR3 DNA: TGTGCCAGCAGCTTGGCGGGGCCGAACACCGGGGAGCTGTTTTTT. It is translated as CASSLAGPNTGELFF. Complete variable domain (other parts from reference TRBV7-7 and TRBJ2-2): GAGVSQSPRYKVTKRGQDVTLRCDPISSHATLYWYQQALGQGPEFLTYFNYEAQPDKSGLPSDRFSAERPEGSISTLTIQRTEQRDSAMYRCASSLAGPNTGELFFGEGSRLTVL.